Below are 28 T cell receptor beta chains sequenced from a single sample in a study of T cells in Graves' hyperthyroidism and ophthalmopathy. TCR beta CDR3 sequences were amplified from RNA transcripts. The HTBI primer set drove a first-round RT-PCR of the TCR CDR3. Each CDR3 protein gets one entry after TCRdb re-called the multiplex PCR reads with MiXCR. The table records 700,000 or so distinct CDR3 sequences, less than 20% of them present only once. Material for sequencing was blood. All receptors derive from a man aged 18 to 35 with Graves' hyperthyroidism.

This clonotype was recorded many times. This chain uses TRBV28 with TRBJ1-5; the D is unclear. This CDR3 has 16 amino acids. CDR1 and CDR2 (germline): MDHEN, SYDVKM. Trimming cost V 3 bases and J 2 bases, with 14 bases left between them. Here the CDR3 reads CASSFHRKGRNQPQHF. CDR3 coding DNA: TGTGCCAGCAGTTTTCACCGAAAAGGGCGCAATCAGCCCCAGCATTTT.

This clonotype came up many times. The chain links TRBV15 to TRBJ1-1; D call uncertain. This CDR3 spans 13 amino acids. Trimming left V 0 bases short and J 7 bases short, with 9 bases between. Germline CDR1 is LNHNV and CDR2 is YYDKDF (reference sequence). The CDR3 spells CATSRDFISEAFF. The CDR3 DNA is TGTGCCACCAGCAGAGATTTTATAAGTGAAGCTTTCTTT. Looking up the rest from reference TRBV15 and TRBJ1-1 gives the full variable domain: DAMVIQNPRYQVTQFGKPVTLSCSQTLNHNVMYWYQQKSSQAPKLLFHYYDKDFNNEADTPDNFQSRRPNTSFCFLDIRSPGLGDTAMYLCATSRDFISEAFFGQGTRLTVV.

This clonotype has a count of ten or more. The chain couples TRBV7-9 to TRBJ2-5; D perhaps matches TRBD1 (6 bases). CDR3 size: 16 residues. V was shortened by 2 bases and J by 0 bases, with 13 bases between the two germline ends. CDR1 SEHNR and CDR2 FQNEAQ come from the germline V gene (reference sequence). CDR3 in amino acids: CASSLQGKRYQETQYF. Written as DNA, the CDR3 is TGTGCCAGCAGCTTACAGGGGAAACGGTACCAAGAGACCCAGTACTTC.

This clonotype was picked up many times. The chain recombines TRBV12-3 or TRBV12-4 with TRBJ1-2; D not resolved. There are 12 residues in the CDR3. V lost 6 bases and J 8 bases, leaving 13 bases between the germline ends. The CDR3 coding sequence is TGTGCCAGCAGCCTTCAAAAAATGGGCTACACCTTC. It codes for CASSLQKMGYTF.

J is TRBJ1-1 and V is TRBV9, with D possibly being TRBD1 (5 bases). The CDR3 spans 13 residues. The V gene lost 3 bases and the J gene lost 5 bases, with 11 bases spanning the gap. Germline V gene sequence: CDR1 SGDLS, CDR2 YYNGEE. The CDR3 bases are TGTGCCAGCAGCGGAGGGACGGATACTGAAGCTTTCTTT. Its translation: CASSGGTDTEAFF.

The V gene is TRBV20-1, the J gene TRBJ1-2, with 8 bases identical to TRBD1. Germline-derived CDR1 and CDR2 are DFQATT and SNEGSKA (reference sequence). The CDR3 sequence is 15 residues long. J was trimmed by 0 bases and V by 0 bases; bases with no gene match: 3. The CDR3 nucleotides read TGCAGTGCTAGAGATCCAGGGGGCTCTAACTATGGCTACACCTTC. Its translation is CSARDPGGSNYGYTF.

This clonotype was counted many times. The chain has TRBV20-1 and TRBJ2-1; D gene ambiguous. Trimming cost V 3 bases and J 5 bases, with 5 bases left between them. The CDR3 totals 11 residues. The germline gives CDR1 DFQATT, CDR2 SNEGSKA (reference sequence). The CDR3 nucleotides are TGCAGTGCTAGTAATAACAATGAGCAGTTCTTC. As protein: CSASNNNEQFF.

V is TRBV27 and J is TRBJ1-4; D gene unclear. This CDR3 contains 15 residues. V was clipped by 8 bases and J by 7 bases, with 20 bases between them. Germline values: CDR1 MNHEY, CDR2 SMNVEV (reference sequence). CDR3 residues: CASGPSGSPGEKLFF. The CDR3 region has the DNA TGTGCCAGCGGACCCTCCGGGTCCCCTGGTGAAAAACTGTTTTTT.

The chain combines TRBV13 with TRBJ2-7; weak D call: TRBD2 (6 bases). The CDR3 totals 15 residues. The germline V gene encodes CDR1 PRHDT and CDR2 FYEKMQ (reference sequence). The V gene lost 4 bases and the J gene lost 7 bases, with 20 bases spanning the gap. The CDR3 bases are TGTGCCAGCAGCTCCGGGACCTTCCCCGGAGGGGAGCAGTACTTC. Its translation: CASSSGTFPGGEQYF.

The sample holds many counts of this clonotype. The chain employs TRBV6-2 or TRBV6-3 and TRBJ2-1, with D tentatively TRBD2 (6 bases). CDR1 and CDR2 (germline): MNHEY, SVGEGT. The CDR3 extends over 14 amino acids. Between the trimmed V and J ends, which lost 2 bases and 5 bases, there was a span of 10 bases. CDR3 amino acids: CASSYTWGDNEQFF. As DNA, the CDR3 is TGTGCCAGCAGTTACACGTGGGGGGACAATGAGCAGTTCTTC.

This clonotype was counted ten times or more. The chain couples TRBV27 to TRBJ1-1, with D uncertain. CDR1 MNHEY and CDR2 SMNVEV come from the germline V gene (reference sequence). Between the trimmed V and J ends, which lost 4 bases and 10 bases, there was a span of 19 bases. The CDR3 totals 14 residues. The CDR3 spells CASSSTIGPSRAFF. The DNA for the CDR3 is TGTGCCAGCAGTTCAACGATCGGGCCGTCAAGAGCTTTCTTT.

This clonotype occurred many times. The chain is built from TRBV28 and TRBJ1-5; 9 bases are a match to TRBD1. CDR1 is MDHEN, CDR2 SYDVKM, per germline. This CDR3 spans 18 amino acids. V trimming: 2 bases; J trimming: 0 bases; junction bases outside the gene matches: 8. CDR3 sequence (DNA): TGTGCCAGCAGTTTAGCGACAGGGGGAGAGGATAGCAATCAGCCCCAGCATTTT. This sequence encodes CASSLATGGEDSNQPQHF. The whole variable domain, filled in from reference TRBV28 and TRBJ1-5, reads DVKVTQSSRYLVKRTGEKVFLECVQDMDHENMFWYRQDPGLGLRLIYFSYDVKMKEKGDIPEGYSVSREKKERFSLILESASTNQTSMYLCASSLATGGEDSNQPQHFGDGTRLSIL.

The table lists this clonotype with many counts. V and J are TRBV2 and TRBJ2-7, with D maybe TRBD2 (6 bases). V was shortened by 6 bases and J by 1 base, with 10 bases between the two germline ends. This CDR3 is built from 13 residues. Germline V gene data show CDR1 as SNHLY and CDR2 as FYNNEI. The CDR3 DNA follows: TGTGCCAGCAGATCGGGACTTTCCTACGAGCAGTACTTC. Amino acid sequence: CASRSGLSYEQYF.

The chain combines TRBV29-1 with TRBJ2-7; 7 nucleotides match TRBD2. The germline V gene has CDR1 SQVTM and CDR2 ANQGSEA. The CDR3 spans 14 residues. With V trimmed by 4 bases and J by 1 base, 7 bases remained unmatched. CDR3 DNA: TGCAGCGTTGGGGAGGGCGAGGAGTCCTACGAGCAGTACTTC. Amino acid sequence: CSVGEGEESYEQYF.

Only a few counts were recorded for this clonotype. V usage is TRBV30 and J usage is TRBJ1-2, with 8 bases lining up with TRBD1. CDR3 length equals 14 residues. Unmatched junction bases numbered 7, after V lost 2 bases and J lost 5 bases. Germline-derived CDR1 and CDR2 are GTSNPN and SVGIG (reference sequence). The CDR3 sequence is CAWSLGQAYYGYTF. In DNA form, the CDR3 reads TGTGCCTGGAGTTTGGGACAGGCGTATTATGGCTACACCTTC.

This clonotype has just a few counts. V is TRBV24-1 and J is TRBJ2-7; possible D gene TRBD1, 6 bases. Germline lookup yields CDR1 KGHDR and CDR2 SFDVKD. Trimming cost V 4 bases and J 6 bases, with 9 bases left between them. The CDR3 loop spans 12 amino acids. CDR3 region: CATSELRGEQYF. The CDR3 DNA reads TGTGCCACCAGTGAGCTCAGGGGCGAGCAGTACTTC.

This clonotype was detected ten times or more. CDR3 bases: TGTGCCAGCAGTTCCCCTCTAGCGGGCACAGATACGCAGTATTTT. This encodes CASSSPLAGTDTQYF. V and J are TRBV28 and TRBJ2-3; 7 bases map to TRBD2. Germline CDR1 and CDR2: MDHEN and SYDVKM. The CDR3 runs 15 residues. J lost 1 base, V lost 4 bases, and 5 bases had no gene match.

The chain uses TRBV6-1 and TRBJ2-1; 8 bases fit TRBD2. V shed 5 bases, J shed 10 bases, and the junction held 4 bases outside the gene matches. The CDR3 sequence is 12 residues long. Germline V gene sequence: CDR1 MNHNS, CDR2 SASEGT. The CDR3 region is CASSTSGGEQFF. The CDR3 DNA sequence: TGTGCCAGCAGTACTAGCGGAGGAGAGCAGTTCTTC.

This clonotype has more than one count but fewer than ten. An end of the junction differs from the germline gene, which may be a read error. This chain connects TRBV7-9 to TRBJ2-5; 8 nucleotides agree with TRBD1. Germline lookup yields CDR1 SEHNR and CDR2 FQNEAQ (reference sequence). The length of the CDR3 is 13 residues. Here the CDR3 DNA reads TGTGTCAGCAGCAGGGACAGGCAAGAGACCCAGTACTTC. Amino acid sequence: CVSSRDRQETQYF. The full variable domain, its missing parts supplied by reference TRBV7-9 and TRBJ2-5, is DTGVSQNPRHKITKRGQNVTFRCDPISEHNRLYWYRQTLGQGPEFLTYFQNEAQLEKSRLLSDRFSAERPKGSFSTLEIQRTEQGDSAMYLCVSSRDRQETQYFGPGTRLLVL.

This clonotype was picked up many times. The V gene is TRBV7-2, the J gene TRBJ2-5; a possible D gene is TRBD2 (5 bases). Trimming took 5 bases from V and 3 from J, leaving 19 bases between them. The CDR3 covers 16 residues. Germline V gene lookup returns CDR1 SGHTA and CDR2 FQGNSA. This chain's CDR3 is CASSASYHGVKETQYF. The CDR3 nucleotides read TGTGCCAGCAGCGCCTCTTACCACGGGGTAAAAGAGACCCAGTACTTC.

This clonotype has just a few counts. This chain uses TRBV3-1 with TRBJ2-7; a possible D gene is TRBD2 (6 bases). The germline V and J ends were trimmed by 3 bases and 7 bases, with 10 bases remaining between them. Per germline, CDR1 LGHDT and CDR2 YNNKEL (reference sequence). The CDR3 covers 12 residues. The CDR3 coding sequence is TGTGCCAGCAGCCACGGAGGGGTAGAGCAGTACTTC. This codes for CASSHGGVEQYF.

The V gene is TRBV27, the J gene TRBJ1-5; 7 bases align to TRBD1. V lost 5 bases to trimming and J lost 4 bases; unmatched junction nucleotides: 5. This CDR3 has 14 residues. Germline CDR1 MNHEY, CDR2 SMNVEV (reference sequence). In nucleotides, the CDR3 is TGTGCCAGCAGTAAACAGGGGCCTAATCAGCCCCAGCATTTT. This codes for CASSKQGPNQPQHF.

The CDR3 DNA reads TGTGCCAGCAGCCAAAGGGGAAGCTCCTACGAGCAGTACTTC. This codes for CASSQRGSSYEQYF. The J gene is TRBJ2-7, the V gene TRBV7-9, with D possibly matching TRBD1 (5 bases). The CDR3 is 14 residues long. Germline CDR1 and CDR2: SEHNR and FQNEAQ (reference sequence). The V end lost 5 bases, the J end lost 0 bases, and 11 bases lay between the germline ends.

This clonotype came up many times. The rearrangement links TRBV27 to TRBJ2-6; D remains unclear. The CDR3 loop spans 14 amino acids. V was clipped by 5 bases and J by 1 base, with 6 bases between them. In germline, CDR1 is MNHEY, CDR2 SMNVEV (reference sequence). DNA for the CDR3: TGTGCCAGCAGTCCCCTGTCTGGGGCCAACGTCCTGACTTTC. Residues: CASSPLSGANVLTF.

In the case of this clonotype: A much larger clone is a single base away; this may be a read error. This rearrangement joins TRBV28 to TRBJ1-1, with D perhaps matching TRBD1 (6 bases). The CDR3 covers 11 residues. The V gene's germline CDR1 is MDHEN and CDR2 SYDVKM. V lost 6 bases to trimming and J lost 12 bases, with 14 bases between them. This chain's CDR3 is CASRLRGLTFF. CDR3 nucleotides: TGTGCCAGCAGGCTACGGGGGCTGACTTTCTTT.

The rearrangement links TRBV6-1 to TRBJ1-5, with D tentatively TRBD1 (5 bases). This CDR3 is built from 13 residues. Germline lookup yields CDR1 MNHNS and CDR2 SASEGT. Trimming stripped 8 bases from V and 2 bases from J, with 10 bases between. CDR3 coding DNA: TGTGCCAGCGGGGCTACGGGCAATCAGCCCCAGCATTTT. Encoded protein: CASGATGNQPQHF.

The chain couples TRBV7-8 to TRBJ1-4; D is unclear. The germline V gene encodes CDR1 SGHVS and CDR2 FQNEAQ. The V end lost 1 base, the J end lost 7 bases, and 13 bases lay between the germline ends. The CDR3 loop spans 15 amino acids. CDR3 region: CASSLGGALGEKLFF. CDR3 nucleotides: TGTGCCAGCAGCTTAGGGGGTGCTCTTGGTGAAAAACTGTTTTTT.

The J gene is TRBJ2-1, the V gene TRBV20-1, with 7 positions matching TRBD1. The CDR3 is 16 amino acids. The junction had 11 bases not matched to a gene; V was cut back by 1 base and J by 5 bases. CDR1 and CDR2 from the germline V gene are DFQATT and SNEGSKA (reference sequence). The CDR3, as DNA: TGCAGTGCTAGAGCTACCCGACAGGGAACGGACAATGAGCAGTTCTTC. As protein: CSARATRQGTDNEQFF.